This TCR beta chain stems from a study of T-cell reconstitution after alpha-beta-depleted transplantation in children. Study observations and caveats: The study traced high day-60 TCRbeta diversity in some patients to surviving recipient T cells and thymic progenitors.

CDR1 SNHLY and CDR2 FYNNEI come from the germline V gene. V was pared by 6 bases and J by 3 bases, with 8 bases of the junction left unmatched. The CDR3 totals 15 residues. Unique molecular identifiers featured in how the TCRbeta library was prepared. TCRdb recomputed calls from the PCR reads with MiXCR, one row per CDR3 protein. The table includes roughly 300,000 distinct CDR3 sequences, 11% detected once. A word on this clonotype: Its matching antigen is unknown.

Sequenced material: peripheral blood, taken 180 days after TCRalphabeta/CD19-depleted stem cell transplant. This clonotype originated in a male patient aged 2-15 years who had a stem cell transplant for chronic granulomatous disease, so the T cells may come from the graft donor. J is TRBJ1-2 and V is TRBV2; 9 nucleotides line up with TRBD1. CDR3 region: CASRQGALGDYGYTF. The CDR3 bases are TGTGCCAGCAGACAGGGGGCCCTAGGGGACTATGGCTACACCTTC.